Included here is one TCR beta chain sequence, with context. Its target antigen remains unknown. Nothing much larger sits one base from this clone, and base qualities are not available. Including the terminal cysteine and phenylalanine, the CDR3 comprises 14 residues. Only CDR3 DNA remains: 42 bases, in frame from the first base. Via the germline V gene, CDR1 is MRHNA and CDR2 SNTAGT. Trimming costs V 4 bases and J 1 base, and their ends lie 7 bases apart. The method was the immunoSEQ multiplex PCR assay. Regarding the original processing steps: A statistical classification framework was built to diagnose cytomegalovirus status from the catalog of TCR beta chain sequences. TCRdb obtained this table from immuneACCESS and retained in-frame rearrangements with V and J assigned. These tables miss some clones; where compared with another copy, unresolved V genes account for less than half of the shortfall, and the remainder is unexplained. D and trimming were read from the DNA, whereas the V and J calls and clone size are those reported in that table. The sample table contains 150,000 to 200,000 clones; only one count was recorded for more than 75% of them. The ten largest clones add up to more than 1.4% of the sample.

The sample belongs to a study of cytomegalovirus exposure and HLA in healthy donors (TCRdb year 2017). The study in broad terms: A later analysis indicated that the 130 or so validation repertoires were generated on the platform also employed for the 670 or so repertoires of the first cohort. The study was designed to test whether signatures of past pathogen exposure could be identified by cataloging public T cell receptors. In addition to the first cohort of 666 subjects, a separate validation cohort of 130 or so different subjects was used. To predict cytomegalovirus infection status, the study brought together high-throughput TCR immunosequencing, statistical association of individual TCRs with disease status, and machine learning. Study-level results and caveats: In vitro tests confirmed that a few of the cytomegalovirus-associated TCR beta chains recognize cytomegalovirus antigens. A later analysis lacked HLA typing for the validation cohort, so it scored co-occurrence in that cohort across all 120 repertoires. Of the cluster scores, 90% to 95% were above 0 in a later analysis, which found that TCRs clustered in the first cohort also tended to co-occur in the 90 to 150 validation repertoires. The classifier was reported to diagnose cytomegalovirus status with high specificity and sensitivity in both the original cohort and the validation cohort. The study listed 150 to 200 TCR beta chains as associated with cytomegalovirus. It was suggested by the authors that the approach could potentially be generalized to other disease states and immunological phenotypes. Most TCR sequences were seen in very few donors, while some public TCRs were found in many individuals.

The donors were included in the validation cohort of around 120 subjects, a group kept apart from the roughly 690-subject first cohort. Sequencing was done on a sample of PBMCs. The rearrangement combines TRBV6-4 with TRBJ2-2, with the D gene not clear enough to name. This clonotype was sampled from a woman aged 18-30 years in good health and CMV-seronegative. The CDR3 protein sequence reads: CASSASLNTGELFF. The sequence in DNA is TGTGCCAGCAGTGCTAGTCTGAACACCGGGGAGCTGTTTTTT.